One sample yielded the 14 T cell receptor beta chains listed below, sequenced in a study of monozygotic twins with cystic fibrosis. Clones were read by immunoSEQ multiplex PCR, and TCRdb kept only the in-frame ones, dropping some. This sample has approximately 33,000 clones; approximately 80% occur once, and the top ten carry roughly 1.7%. Material: blood. The origin of the receptors is a girl aged 2 to 9 with cystic fibrosis.

The genes are TRBV19 and TRBJ1-5; D is unclear. Germline values: CDR1 LNHDA, CDR2 SQIVND (reference sequence). The ends were cut back, 10 bases at V and 3 bases at J, with 22 bases in the middle. The CDR3 has 16 residues. CDR3 in DNA: TGTGCCATAGTTCGACACCACCGTCCCATCAATCAGCCCCAGCATTTT. It yields the protein CAIVRHHRPINQPQHF.

CDR3 coding DNA: TGTGCCAGTAGTATCGGGAGCTATAATTCACCCCTCCACTTT. This sequence encodes CASSIGSYNSPLHF. V and J are TRBV19 and TRBJ1-6; D remains unclear. Trimming took off 3 bases at V and 3 bases at J, with 6 bases between the two ends. From germline, CDR1 is LNHDA and CDR2 SQIVND (reference sequence). There are 14 residues in the CDR3.

The chain carries TRBV27 and TRBJ1-1, with a tentative D call TRBD1 (6 bases). The CDR3 is made up of 15 amino acids. Trimming left V 5 bases short and J 0 bases short, with 13 bases between. Germline V gene lookup returns CDR1 MNHEY and CDR2 SMNVEV (reference sequence). CDR3 protein: CASSRHQGMNTEAFF. Here the CDR3 DNA reads TGTGCCAGCAGTCGGCATCAGGGGATGAACACTGAAGCTTTCTTT.

The rearrangement joins TRBV7-6 to TRBJ2-7; 8 bases line up with TRBD1. There are 16 residues in the CDR3. V gave up 3 bases and J gave up 3 bases; unmatched junction bases: 10. Germline V CDR1 and CDR2: SGHVS, FNYEAQ. Here the CDR3 reads CASSLAPGQESYEQYF. DNA for the CDR3: TGTGCCAGCAGCTTGGCGCCGGGACAGGAGAGCTACGAGCAGTACTTC. The entire variable domain, with the rest obtained from reference TRBV7-6 and TRBJ2-7, is as follows: GAGVSQSPRYKVTKRGQDVALRCDPISGHVSLYWYRQALGQGPEFLTYFNYEAQQDKSGLPNDRFSAERPEGSISTLTIQRTEQRDSAMYRCASSLAPGQESYEQYFGPGTRLTVT.

This clone was seen a single time. The genes are TRBV5-1 and TRBJ2-7; D remains ambiguous. The CDR3 totals 14 residues. Germline values: CDR1 SGHRS, CDR2 YFSETQ. The V end lost 3 bases, the J end lost 0 bases, and 10 bases lay between the germline ends. CDR3 in DNA: TGCGCCAGCAGCTCCAACTCAGCCTCCTACGAGCAGTACTTC. This sequence encodes CASSSNSASYEQYF.

The chain couples TRBV6-5 to TRBJ1-6; D is unresolved. Trimming left V 5 bases short and J 7 bases short, with 9 bases between. This CDR3 comprises 13 residues. Germline V gives CDR1 MNHEY, CDR2 SVGAGI. The CDR3 loop is CASSTHVNSPLHF. CDR3 coding DNA: TGTGCCAGCAGTACCCACGTAAATTCACCCCTCCACTTT.

The chain joins TRBV9 to TRBJ2-7; D is possibly TRBD1 (5 bases). V lost 0 bases and J 4 bases, leaving 11 bases between the germline ends. The CDR3 length is 14 residues. Germline-derived CDR1 and CDR2 are SGDLS and YYNGEE. The CDR3 loop reads CASSVGQQAYEQYF. In nucleotides, the CDR3 is TGTGCCAGCAGCGTAGGACAACAGGCGTACGAGCAGTACTTC. Looking up the rest from reference TRBV9 and TRBJ2-7 gives the full variable domain: DSGVTQTPKHLITATGQRVTLRCSPRSGDLSVYWYQQSLDQGLQFLIQYYNGEERAKGNILERFSAQQFPDLHSELNLSSLELGDSALYFCASSVGQQAYEQYFGPGTRLTVT.

The chain has TRBV15 and TRBJ1-4; D gene uncertain. CDR3 length: 14 residues. V was pared by 3 bases and J by 5 bases, with 10 bases between. The V gene's germline CDR1 is LNHNV and CDR2 YYDKDF (reference sequence). The CDR3: CATSSRDLNEKLFF. In DNA, the CDR3 is TGTGCCACCAGCAGCCGGGATTTGAATGAAAAACTGTTTTTT.

This sequence joins TRBV6-1 and TRBJ2-5, with D maybe TRBD1 (5 bases). The CDR3 covers 15 residues. Germline CDR1 and CDR2: MNHNS and SASEGT. V lost 5 bases and J lost 1, with 14 bases in between. This CDR3 reads CASSQRGGGQETQYF. Here the CDR3 DNA reads TGTGCCAGCAGTCAAAGGGGCGGCGGCCAAGAGACCCAGTACTTC.

This clone has only one observation. The CDR3 sequence is CASSLLAETGPIREQYF. DNA for the CDR3: TGTGCCAGCAGCTTACTCGCCGAGACAGGTCCAATAAGGGAGCAGTACTTC. The V gene is TRBV7-6, the J gene TRBJ2-7, with D tentatively TRBD1 (6 bases). Germline lookup yields CDR1 SGHVS and CDR2 FNYEAQ. The V gene lost 2 bases and the J gene lost 7 bases, with 24 bases spanning the gap. CDR3 length equals 17 residues.

V usage is TRBV6-1 and J usage is TRBJ1-5; D unclear. Germline CDR1 reads MNHNS; CDR2 reads SASEGT. Trimming shortened V by 10 bases and J by 1 base, and 8 bases separated the two germline ends. The CDR3 has 12 amino acids. CDR3 nucleotides: TGTGCCACCTTACGGAGCAATCAGCCCCAGCATTTT. This translates into CATLRSNQPQHF.

This clone was seen a few times. V is TRBV4-3 and J is TRBJ2-1; possible D gene TRBD1, 5 bases. Germline loops: CDR1 LGHNA, CDR2 YSLEER. The CDR3 runs 15 residues. V shed 1 base and J shed 1 base, with 8 bases lying between them. CDR3 coding DNA: TGCGCCAGCAGCCAAGCGCAGGGTTCCTACAATGAGCAGTTCTTC. It encodes CASSQAQGSYNEQFF.

This clone was seen a single time. The V call is TRBV30, the J call TRBJ2-7; a possible D gene is TRBD2 (6 bases). CDR3 length equals 13 residues. Germline loops: CDR1 GTSNPN, CDR2 SVGIG (reference sequence). V lost 5 bases, J lost 3 bases, and 14 bases lay in between. For the CDR3, the DNA is TGTGCCTGGTCCGGTGGGGGACTCTACGAGCAGTACTTC. Amino acids: CAWSGGGLYEQYF.

V and J are TRBV29-1 and TRBJ2-7; 7 positions match TRBD1. The CDR3 length is 12 residues. The V gene's germline CDR1 is SQVTM and CDR2 ANQGSEA. V gave up 5 bases and J gave up 7 bases; unmatched junction bases: 8. This CDR3 reads CSVQTGSNEQYF. The CDR3 DNA is TGCAGCGTTCAGACAGGGTCTAATGAGCAGTACTTC.